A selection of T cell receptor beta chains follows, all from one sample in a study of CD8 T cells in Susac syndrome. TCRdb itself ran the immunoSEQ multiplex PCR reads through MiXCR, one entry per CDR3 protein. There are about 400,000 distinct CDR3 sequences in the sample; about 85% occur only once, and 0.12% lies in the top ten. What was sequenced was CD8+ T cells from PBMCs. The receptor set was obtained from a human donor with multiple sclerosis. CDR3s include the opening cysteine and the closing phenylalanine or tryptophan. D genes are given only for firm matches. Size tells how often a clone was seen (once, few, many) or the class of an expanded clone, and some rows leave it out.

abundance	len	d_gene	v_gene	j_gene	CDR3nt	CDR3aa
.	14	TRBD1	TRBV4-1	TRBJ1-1	TGCGCCAGCACCCCTCCGACAGGGGCCACTGAAGCTTTCTTT	CASTPPTGATEAFF
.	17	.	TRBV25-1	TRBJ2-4	TGTGCCAGCAGTGAACCCCTCGCCGCCCTAGCCAAAAACATTCAGTACTTC	CASSEPLAALAKNIQYF
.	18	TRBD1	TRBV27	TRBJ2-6	TGTGCCAGCAGACCAGGGACAGTGTCCCACTCTGGGGCCAACGTCCTGACTTTC	CASRPGTVSHSGANVLTF
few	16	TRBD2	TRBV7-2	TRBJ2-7	TGTGCCAGCAGCTCCCGGATAGCGGGACCCCCCTACGAGCAGTACTTC	CASSSRIAGPPYEQYF
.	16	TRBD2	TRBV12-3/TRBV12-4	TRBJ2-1	TGTGCCAGCAGCTTGGGACTAGCGGTGTCCTACAATGAGCAGTTCTTC	CASSLGLAVSYNEQFF
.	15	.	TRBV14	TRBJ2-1	TGTGCCAGCAGCCAAGAGGCGGTATCCTACAATGAGCAGTTCTTC	CASSQEAVSYNEQFF
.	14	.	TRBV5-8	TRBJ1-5	TGTGCCAGCAGCTTAGTACAGGGCAATCAGCCCCAGCATTTT	CASSLVQGNQPQHF
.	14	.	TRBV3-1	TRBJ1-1	TGTGCCAGAGCCTTCCGGGTCAGGGGCCCTGAAGCTTTCTTT	CARAFRVRGPEAFF
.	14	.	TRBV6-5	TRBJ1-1	TGTGCCAGCAGTTACACCAGGGGAGGTACTGAAGCTTTCTTT	CASSYTRGGTEAFF
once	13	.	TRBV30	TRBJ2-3	TGTGCCAGGGACGGCGGACTCCGAGATACGCAGTATTTT	CARDGGLRDTQYF
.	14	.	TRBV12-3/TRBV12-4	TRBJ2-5	TGTGCCAGCAGCTCCGAGGACGGGAGAGAGACCCAGTACTTC	CASSSEDGRETQYF
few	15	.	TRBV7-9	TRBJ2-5	TGTGCCAGCAGCTCCGCTAGCGAGGGCGGGGAGACCCAGTACTTC	CASSSASEGGETQYF
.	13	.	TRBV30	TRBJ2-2	TGTGCCTATGGCTTGGGCTACACCGGGGAGCTGTTTTTT	CAYGLGYTGELFF
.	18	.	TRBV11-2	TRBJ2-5	TGTGCCAGCAGCTTAGATCAATCTTTCTCGGACGGCCAAGAGACCCAGTACTTC	CASSLDQSFSDGQETQYF
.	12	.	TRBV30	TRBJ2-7	TGTGCCTGGATACGGGACTCCTACGAGCAGTACTTC	CAWIRDSYEQYF
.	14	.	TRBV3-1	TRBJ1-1	TGTGCCAGCAGCCAAGAAGGAAACAGGGTAGAAGCTTTCTTT	CASSQEGNRVEAFF
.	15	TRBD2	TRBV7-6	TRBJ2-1	TGTGCCAGCAGTCCTGGACTAGCGGGAGTCAATGAGCAGTTCTTC	CASSPGLAGVNEQFF
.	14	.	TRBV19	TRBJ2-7	TGTGCCAGTAGTTTATCCACTATGGCCTACGAGCAGTACTTC	CASSLSTMAYEQYF
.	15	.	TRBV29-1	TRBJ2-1	TGCAGCGTTGAAGTCGGACTTAACTCCTACAATGAGCAGTTCTTC	CSVEVGLNSYNEQFF
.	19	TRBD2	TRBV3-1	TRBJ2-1	TGTGCCAGCAGCCCCGGACTAGCGGGAGGTCAGAGCTCCTACAATGAGCAGTTCTTC	CASSPGLAGGQSSYNEQFF
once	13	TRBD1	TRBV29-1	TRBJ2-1	TGCAGCGCCACAGGGGATCTTTGGAATGAGCAGTTCTTC	CSATGDLWNEQFF
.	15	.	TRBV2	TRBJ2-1	TGTGCCAGCAGTGAAGTTTGGGGGGCCAGGGATGAGCAGTTCTTC	CASSEVWGARDEQFF
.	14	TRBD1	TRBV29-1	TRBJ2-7	TGCAGCGTAAGGGACAGGACAAGCTCCTACGAGCAGTACTTC	CSVRDRTSSYEQYF
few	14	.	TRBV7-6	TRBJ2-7	TGTGCCAGCAGCTTCACGGACGGAGTCTACGAGCAGTACTTC	CASSFTDGVYEQYF
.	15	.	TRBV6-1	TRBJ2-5	TGTGCCAGCAGTGAAGGGTGGGGTACGCAAGAGACCCAGTACTTC	CASSEGWGTQETQYF
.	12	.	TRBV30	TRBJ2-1	TGTGCCTGGACCCCGTCCTACAATGAGCAGTTCTTC	CAWTPSYNEQFF
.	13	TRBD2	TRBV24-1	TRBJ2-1	TGTGCCACCAGTGATCTAGCGGGGGGGGAGCAGTTCTTC	CATSDLAGGEQFF
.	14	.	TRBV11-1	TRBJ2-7	TGTGCCAGCAGCTTAGGACGGCCGATGTACGAGCAGTACTTC	CASSLGRPMYEQYF
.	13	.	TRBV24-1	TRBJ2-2	TGTGCCACCAGAGGGGGAGATACCGGGGAGCTGTTTTTT	CATRGGDTGELFF
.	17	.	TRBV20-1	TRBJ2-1	TGCAGTGCTAGAGAAGGGGTAGTTCTCAGCTCCTACAATGAGCAGTTCTTC	CSAREGVVLSSYNEQFF
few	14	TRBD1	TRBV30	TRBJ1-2	TGTGCCTGGAGTGTGGACAGGGAGGACTATGGCTACACCTTC	CAWSVDREDYGYTF
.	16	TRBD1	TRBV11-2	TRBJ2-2	TGTGCCAGCACCAACTACCAGGGGGCGAACACCGGGGAGCTGTTTTTT	CASTNYQGANTGELFF
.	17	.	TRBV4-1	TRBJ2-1	TGCGCCAGCAGCCAAGATAACCCGCCAGGGTACCCCAATGAGCAGTTCTTC	CASSQDNPPGYPNEQFF
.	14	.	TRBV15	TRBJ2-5	TGTGCCACCAGCGACCTGGGGGAGGCGGAGACCCAGTACTTC	CATSDLGEAETQYF
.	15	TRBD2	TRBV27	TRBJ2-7	TGTGCCAGCAGTTTGACGACTAGCGGACCCTACGAGCAGTACTTC	CASSLTTSGPYEQYF
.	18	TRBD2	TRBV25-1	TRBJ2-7	TGTGCCAGCAAGGGTTCGCAGTTAGACAGCGGGAGTTCCCACGAGCAGTACTTC	CASKGSQLDSGSSHEQYF
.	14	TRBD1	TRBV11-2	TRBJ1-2	TGTGCCAGCAGCCCGACAGGGTCGGACTATGGCTACACCTTC	CASSPTGSDYGYTF
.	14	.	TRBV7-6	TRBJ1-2	TGTGCCAGCAGCCGGGACACGACTAACTATGGCTACACCTTC	CASSRDTTNYGYTF
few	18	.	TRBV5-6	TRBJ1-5	TGTGCCAGCAGCTTGAAAGGGTCCCATCGGCAGGTGGATCAGCCCCAGCATTTT	CASSLKGSHRQVDQPQHF
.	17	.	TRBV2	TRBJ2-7	TGTGCCACCCAGGGGTGGTCCCTAAGAGACAGAGCCTACGAGCAGTACTTC	CATQGWSLRDRAYEQYF
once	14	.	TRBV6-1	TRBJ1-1	TGTGCCAGCGAGGGTTACCTTATGAACACTGAAGCTTTCTTT	CASEGYLMNTEAFF
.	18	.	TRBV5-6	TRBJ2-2	TGTGCCAGCAGCCCCCGCCCTTTCCTTGCAGCGAACACCGGGGAGCTGTTTTTT	CASSPRPFLAANTGELFF
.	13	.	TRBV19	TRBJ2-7	TGTGCCAGTGCACAGGGGAGGACCTACGAGCAGTACTTC	CASAQGRTYEQYF
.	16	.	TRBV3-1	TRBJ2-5	TGTGCCAGCAGCCAAGACGCGGGGAACTCCCAAGAGACCCAGTACTTC	CASSQDAGNSQETQYF
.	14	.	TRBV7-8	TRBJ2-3	TGTGCCAGCAGCCCGGGGTCTGGCACAGATACGCAGTATTTT	CASSPGSGTDTQYF
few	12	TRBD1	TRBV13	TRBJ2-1	TGTGCCAGCAGTCCTAGGGGGCATGAGCAGTTCTTC	CASSPRGHEQFF
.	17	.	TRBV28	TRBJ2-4	TGTGCCAGCAGTTGGCGAGGCAGGGTTGAGGCCAAAAACATTCAGTACTTC	CASSWRGRVEAKNIQYF
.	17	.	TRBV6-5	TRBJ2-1	TGTGCCAGCAGTTACTCCGCCATGGGGATGAAGTACAATGAGCAGTTCTTC	CASSYSAMGMKYNEQFF
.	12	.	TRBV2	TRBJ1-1	TGTGCCAGCAGTCCGACCCTAGGACGAGCTTTCTTT	CASSPTLGRAFF
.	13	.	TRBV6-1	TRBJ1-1	TGTGCCAGCAGTGACACAGGGCCAGGTGAAGCTTTCTTT	CASSDTGPGEAFF
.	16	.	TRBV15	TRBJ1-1	TGTGCCACCAGCAGCGTCGAGGATTGGTTGAACACTGAAGCTTTCTTT	CATSSVEDWLNTEAFF
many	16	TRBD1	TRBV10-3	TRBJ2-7	TGTGCCATCAGTGAGCCGGGGACAGGGGGCTCCTACGAGCAGTACTTC	CAISEPGTGGSYEQYF
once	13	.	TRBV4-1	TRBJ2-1	TGCGCCAGCAGCCAAGACTCCCTTGATGAGCAGTTCTTC	CASSQDSLDEQFF